This TCR beta chain was documented in a study of T cell changes during pregnancy in multiple sclerosis. The V end lost 10 bases, the J end lost 1 base, and 19 bases lay between the germline ends. The CDR3 spans 15 residues. Germline assignment: CDR1 SNHLY and CDR2 FYNNEI. Clones were read by immunoSEQ multiplex PCR, and TCRdb kept only the in-frame ones, dropping some. The sample consists of about 38,000 clones, 94% of them appearing once. The sequences come from CD4+ T cells from peripheral blood mononuclear cells, collected in the second trimester of pregnancy. This receptor was taken from a female donor with multiple sclerosis, enrolled in a pregnancy study. The gene calls are TRBV2 and TRBJ1-1; D unclear. The CDR3 DNA follows: TGTGCCACAAGCTCCTCGGCTGGGAGGAACACTGAAGCTTTCTTT. It is translated as CATSSSAGRNTEAFF.